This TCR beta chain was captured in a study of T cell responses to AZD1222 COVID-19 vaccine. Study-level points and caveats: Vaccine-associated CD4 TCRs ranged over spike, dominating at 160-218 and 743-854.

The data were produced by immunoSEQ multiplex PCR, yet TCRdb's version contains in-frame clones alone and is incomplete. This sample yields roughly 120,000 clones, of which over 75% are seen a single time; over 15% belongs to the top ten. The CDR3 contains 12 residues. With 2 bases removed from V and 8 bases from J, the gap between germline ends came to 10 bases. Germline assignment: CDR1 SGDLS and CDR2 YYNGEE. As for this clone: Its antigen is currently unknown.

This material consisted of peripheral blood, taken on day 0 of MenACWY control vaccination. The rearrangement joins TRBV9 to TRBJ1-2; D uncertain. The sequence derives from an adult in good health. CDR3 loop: CASSVHSSGYTF. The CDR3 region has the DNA TGTGCCAGCAGCGTGCACTCGTCCGGCTACACCTTC.